These 14 T cell receptor beta chains originate from one sample sequenced in a study of low-dose radiotherapy and immunotherapy resistance in tumors. This sample's time point: after trial treatment. Treatment here: LDRT plus nivolumab, ipilimumab, low-dose cyclophosphamide and aspirin (RACIN trial). Primers used for first-strand cDNA, a TRAV- and TRBV-specific set, covered both alpha and beta chains. Over 20 PCR cycles, TCRs were amplified from a constant-region primer and V-primer adapter. TCRdb called the reads again in MiXCR, with one record for every CDR3 protein. This sample yields around 100,000 distinct CDR3 sequences, of which less than 25% are seen a single time; roughly 4% belongs to the top ten. Material: PBMCs, obtained after low-dose radiotherapy plus immunotherapy. All receptors derive from a male donor with prostate cancer.

A word on this clonotype: Because the CDR3's place on the DNA is in doubt, the DNA is left out and the CDR3 is given as listed by TCRdb. CDR3 sequence: CASSEEAANTGELFFF. The chain carries TRBV2 and TRBJ2-2. Including both end residues, the CDR3 is 16 amino acids long. Germline V gives CDR1 SNHLY, CDR2 FYNNEI.

The CDR3 loop reads CASTLGSQGYQPQHF. Here the CDR3 DNA reads TGTGCCAGCACCTTAGGGAGTCAGGGGTATCAGCCCCAGCATTTT. The chain carries TRBV28 and TRBJ1-5; perhaps TRBD1 as D (6 bases). In germline, CDR1 is MDHEN, CDR2 SYDVKM. The CDR3 has 15 residues. V lost 7 bases, J lost 5 bases, and 18 bases lay in between.

This clonotype was counted at least ten times. J is TRBJ1-1 and V is TRBV6-5; D gene unclear. Per germline, CDR1 MNHEY and CDR2 SVGAGI. This CDR3 spans 13 amino acids. The V end was cut by 8 bases, the J end by 0 bases, with 10 bases between. In DNA form, the CDR3 reads TGTGCCAGCGGGCCATCCATGAACACTGAAGCTTTCTTT. This codes for CASGPSMNTEAFF.

At least ten counts were recorded for this clonotype. This chain joins TRBV6-5 and TRBJ2-1, with D possibly being TRBD1 or TRBD2 (7 bases each). The CDR3 is 16 amino acids. In germline, CDR1 is MNHEY, CDR2 SVGAGI. V shed 2 bases and J shed 4 bases, with 15 bases lying between them. CDR3 sequence reads: CASSYPDREGYNEQFF. For the CDR3, the DNA is TGTGCCAGCAGTTACCCCGACAGGGAGGGTTACAATGAGCAGTTCTTC.

This clonotype came up many times. This chain uses TRBV9 with TRBJ2-3; tentatively, D is TRBD2 (5 bases). V lost 1 base and J 0 bases, leaving 12 bases between the germline ends. Germline CDR1 is SGDLS and CDR2 is YYNGEE. This CDR3 has 16 amino acids. CDR3 protein: CASSVNPGYSTDTQYF. CDR3 sequence (DNA): TGTGCCAGCAGCGTAAACCCGGGATATAGCACAGATACGCAGTATTTT.

This clonotype was found many times. The gene calls are TRBV19 and TRBJ1-2; D possibly corresponds to TRBD1 (5 bases). The germline V gene has CDR1 LNHDA and CDR2 SQIVND (reference sequence). V was shortened by 5 bases and J by 5 bases, with 12 bases between the two germline ends. The CDR3 runs 13 residues. The CDR3 DNA reads as TGTGCCAGTAGTCCCCGGGGGATTTATGGCTACACCTTC. This sequence encodes CASSPRGIYGYTF.

This clonotype was detected ten times or more. This chain joins TRBV2 and TRBJ1-1, with D maybe TRBD1 (5 bases). The CDR3 spans 13 residues. Germline V gene lookup returns CDR1 SNHLY and CDR2 FYNNEI. V was pared by 4 bases and J by 2 bases, with 8 bases between. CDR3 sequence reads: CASSATANTEAFF. In DNA form, the CDR3 reads TGTGCCAGCAGTGCGACAGCTAACACTGAAGCTTTCTTT.

The rearrangement joins TRBV12-3 or TRBV12-4 to TRBJ1-1, with 7 nucleotides matching TRBD1. Trimming at V came to 5 bases and at J to 4 bases, leaving 7 bases not matched to a gene. The CDR3 has 14 residues. DNA of the CDR3: TGTGCCAGCAGTATGACAGGGAGGGGCACTGAAGCTTTCTTT. Translated, it gives CASSMTGRGTEAFF.

This clonotype was observed many times. The rearrangement joins TRBV27 to TRBJ2-2; no definite D call. Germline V lookup: CDR1 MNHEY, CDR2 SMNVEV (reference sequence). The CDR3 consists of 12 residues. V was pared by 3 bases and J by 6 bases, with 5 bases between. The CDR3 DNA reads as TGTGCCAGCAGTTTTGTGCCCGGGGAGCTGTTTTTT. Protein product: CASSFVPGELFF.

A remark on this clonotype: A read error may account for a junction end that differs from germline. The chain is built from TRBV23-1 and TRBJ2-7; 7 positions agree with TRBD2. TRBV23-1 is classed as an ORF, of uncertain function. The CDR3 is 14 residues long. This CDR3 is CASSQSPGSREQYF. CDR3 DNA sequence: TGCGCCAGCAGTCAATCGCCGGGGTCGCGGGAGCAATACTTC.

This clonotype occurred many times. V gene TRBV18 combines with J gene TRBJ1-4, with TRBD1 identical over 10 bases. The CDR3 consists of 16 residues. Germline V gives CDR1 KGHSH, CDR2 LQKENI. J lost 8 bases, V lost 3 bases, and 9 bases had no gene match. The CDR3 DNA follows: TGTGCCAGCTCACCTGTTCCGGGACAGGGGAACGAAAAACTGTTTTTT. Its protein product is CASSPVPGQGNEKLFF.

This clonotype occurred many times. The V and J genes are TRBV21-1 and TRBJ2-5. TRBV21-1 is a recognized pseudogene. This CDR3 region has 16 residues. CDR3 DNA: TGTGCCAGCAGCAAAGGGCCACCTAGGATCCAAGAGACCCAGTACTTC. This encodes CASSKGPPRIQETQYF.

This clonotype was recorded at least ten times. This CDR3 is CSEVVIGTDTQYF. The CDR3 DNA reads TGCAGTGAGGTGGTCATAGGCACAGATACGCAGTATTTT. This chain links TRBV20-1 with TRBJ2-3; D unclear. The CDR3 runs 13 residues. V dropped 7 bases and J dropped 1 base, with 12 bases sitting between them. Germline values: CDR1 DFQATT, CDR2 SNEGSKA (reference sequence).

This clonotype has a handful of counts. V usage is TRBV20-1 and J usage is TRBJ2-7; no clear D. Trimming left V 1 base short and J 6 bases short, with 7 bases between. This CDR3 is built from 11 residues. The V gene's germline CDR1 is DFQATT and CDR2 SNEGSKA (reference sequence). The CDR3 sequence: CSARGGGEQYF. CDR3 in DNA: TGCAGTGCTAGAGGGGGTGGCGAGCAGTACTTC.